Below, one T cell receptor (beta chain) is given with its context. Its binding antigen is unknown. No quality values exist for individual bases; no much larger clone is one base distant. The CDR3 covers 18 residues, taking in both the cysteine and the phenylalanine. The retained sequence is limited to the CDR3, 54 bases, with the frame set at the first base. For this chain, trimming is 2 bases at the V end and 3 bases at the J end, and the number of junction bases without a gene match is 12. CDR1 and CDR2, looked up from the germline V gene, are SGHTA and FQGTGA. Whole blood was collected in K2EDTA tubes by collaborating institutions according to the institutions' own protocols. Collaborator samples were shipped for TCRbeta analysis as frozen whole blood, isolated PBMCs, or DNA extracted from either sample type. The immunoSEQ Assay, a bias-controlled multiplex PCR, was used to amplify TCRbeta CDR3 regions from genomic DNA. The authors' pipeline ran thus. The number of nucleated cells in each sample was estimated from the amplification of reference gene primers within the assay. To quantify the absolute abundance of each unique TCRbeta CDR3 rearrangement, sequence reads were collapsed and filtered. For each sample, productive Simpson clonality was calculated as the square root of Simpson's diversity index over productive rearrangements. TCRdb re-hosts the immuneACCESS table, in-frame sequences only. Its copies lack some clones; in the studies checked, an unresolved V gene accounts for under half of them, and the cause for the rest is not known. V, J and clone size were drawn from that table, and D and trimming were deduced from the DNA. The sample table shows 200,000 to 300,000 clones, and approximately 80% are seen once. The ten largest clones add up to 5.5% to 8% of the sample.

This specimen belongs to a study of blood T cell repertoires in COVID-19 (dated by TCRdb to the early 2020s). In terms of the full investigation: Samples covering the acute and convalescent phases of COVID-19 were provided by collaborators in the United States, Italy and Spain. HLA class I and class II types, where available, came from metadata supplied by the sample provider rather than from assay-based typing. The prospective study material was composed of cDNA or gDNA derived from T cells, B-cell-depleted T cells, or PBMCs. The repertoires were made available in a free public database intended to serve as a resource for research on the immune response to SARS-CoV-2. Samples were obtained from the ongoing ImmuneRACE study (first 160 participants) and from about 1,300 subjects provided by 6 global collaborators. Nearly every sample came with metadata listing a de-identified subject ID, COVID-19 status, age in years and sex. Deeply sampled blood TCRbeta repertoires from subjects exposed to, actively infected with, or recovered from COVID-19 were included in the dataset. What the research found in general, with its limitations: Clinical and demographic metadata were provided uncurated, with the amount varying by source and participant.

Sequencing used peripheral blood. The sequence links TRBV7-3 to TRBJ2-3; a stretch of 9 junction bases matches TRBD2. This clonotype originated in a woman aged 60-75 years with active or convalescent COVID-19. At the DNA level, the sequence is TGTGCCAGCAGCTTAGGAAATAGCGGGAGACAAGGGACAGATACGCAGTATTTT. Its coded protein is CASSLGNSGRQGTDTQYF.